This T cell receptor beta chain originates from a study of T cells in Graves' hyperthyroidism and ophthalmopathy. Criteria for exclusion of patients were uncontrolled infection, other autoimmune disease, pregnancy or lactation. Together with thyroid ultrasound, orbital computed tomography, serum thyroxine and TRAb, clinical symptoms were used for diagnoses. Out of more than 8 ml of fresh peripheral blood came the PBMCs. Germline CDR1 is SNHLY and CDR2 is FYNNEI. The V and J ends lost 3 bases and 3 bases respectively, with 9 bases between them. The CDR3 runs 14 residues. General study findings and limits: Peripheral blood also featured most of the thyroid clonotypes expanded above 0.001.

Authors of the study amplified TCR beta CDR3 regions from RNA transcripts. An initial round of RT-PCR targeting the TCR CDR3 relied on the HTBI primer set. TCRdb re-derived calls from the multiplex PCR reads in MiXCR, one entry per CDR3 protein. The sample has hundreds of thousands of distinct CDR3 sequences; approximately 15% are singletons. This clonotype has ten or more counts. Its antigen remains unidentified. Input material: blood. The rearrangement links TRBV2 to TRBJ1-5; D is perhaps TRBD1 (6 bases). The TCR comes from a woman between 18 and 29 years old with Graves' hyperthyroidism. The CDR3 DNA reads TGTGCCAGCAGTGACCGGACAGACAATCAGCCCCAGCATTTT. It yields the protein CASSDRTDNQPQHF.